This TCR beta chain was profiled in a study of molecular identifiers for immune sequencing clone quantification. Study-wide results and caveats: Identical TCR molecules sharing a barcode could underestimate highly expanded clone sizes. The study found clones above 20 RNA copies held over 99% of effector molecules and under 1% in naive cells.

MiXCR, run by TCRdb on the PCR reads, gives a single entry per CDR3 protein. The data contain under 800,000 distinct CDR3 sequences, about 25% of them singletons. In regard to this clonotype: Its antigen is undetermined.

The sequencing input was naive CD8+ T cells from blood, with Jurkat cell RNA spiked in. Subset noted: FACS-sorted CD8+CD4-CCR7+CD45RA+ naive T cells. This receptor was obtained from a human donor in good health. Some libraries in this study had Jurkat cell RNA spiked in.

The DNA of the CDR3 is TGTGCCAGCAGCTTAAGACTAGGTCTAAATGAGCAGTTCTTC. Protein sequence: CASSLRLGLNEQFF. The gene calls are TRBV7-6 and TRBJ2-1, with D possibly matching TRBD2 (6 bases). Between the trimmed V and J ends, which lost 2 bases and 7 bases, there was a span of 12 bases. CDR1 SGHVS and CDR2 FNYEAQ come from the germline V gene. This CDR3 region has 14 residues.